These T cell receptor beta chains were read from a single sample in a study of CD8 T cells in ankylosing spondylitis. TCRdb re-analysed the 5' RACE reads in MiXCR, keeping a single row per CDR3 protein. The repertoire holds a few hundred thousand distinct CDR3 sequences, roughly 20% seen once, with about an eighth in the top ten. The specimen was blood, either unsorted or a sorted T cell fraction (not recorded which). All receptors come from a male donor with ankylosing spondylitis or in good health (not recorded which). CDR3s include the opening cysteine and the closing phenylalanine or tryptophan. A D gene is named only where the DNA matches it firmly. Rows give clone size only sometimes, using once, few, many, or a class for an expanded clone.

J | V | D | size | CDR3 | DNA
TRBJ2-7 | TRBV20-1 | TRBD1 | . | CSAPSRGTVSYEQYF | TGCAGTGCTCCGAGCAGGGGGACAGTCTCCTACGAGCAGTACTTC
TRBJ2-5 | TRBV13 | . | . | CASSLGTGTETQYF | TGTGCCAGCAGCTTAGGCACGGGGACGGAGACCCAGTACTTC
TRBJ2-6 | TRBV12-3/TRBV12-4 | TRBD1 | . | CASSLTGTGANVLTF | TGTGCCAGCAGTTTGACAGGGACTGGGGCCAACGTCCTGACTTTC
TRBJ2-1 | TRBV12-3/TRBV12-4 | . | few | CASSSPRGMKFF | TGTGCCAGCAGTTCCCCGCGGGGCATGAAGTTCTTC
TRBJ2-1 | TRBV2 | . | . | CASDTPSYNEQFF | TGTGCCAGCGATACTCCGTCCTACAATGAGCAGTTCTTC
TRBJ1-1 | TRBV7-9 | . | few | CASAGTVNTEAFF | TGTGCCAGTGCCGGGACTGTGAACACTGAAGCTTTCTTT
TRBJ2-1 | TRBV2 | TRBD2 | . | CASSGLAEEPFF | TGTGCCAGCTCGGGACTAGCGGAGGAGCCGTTCTTC
TRBJ2-1 | TRBV19 | . | . | CASRIFASEQFF | TGTGCCAGTAGAATCTTCGCCAGTGAGCAGTTCTTC
TRBJ2-1 | TRBV7-3 | TRBD2 | . | CASSLLLAGGNEQFF | TGTGCCAGCAGCTTATTACTAGCGGGGGGGAATGAGCAGTTCTTC
TRBJ2-3 | TRBV12-3/TRBV12-4 | TRBD1 | many | CASRGTADYTDTQYF | TGTGCCAGCAGGGGGACAGCGGATTACACAGATACGCAGTATTTT